Listed here are 26 T cell receptor beta chains from one sample, sequenced in a study of blood T cell repertoires in COVID-19. The repertoire was sequenced with immunoSEQ multiplex PCR; TCRdb's copy has only in-frame clones and lacks some. This table has about 270,000 clones, 86% appearing once. Material: peripheral blood. These receptors all stem from a middle-aged man with active or convalescent COVID-19.

The chain links TRBV11-3 to TRBJ1-3; unclear D gene. The CDR3 has 16 residues. V lost 8 bases, J lost 2 bases, and 19 bases lay in between. Looked up from germline, CDR1 is SGHNT and CDR2 is YENEEA. The CDR3 region has the DNA TGTGCCAGCGCGGATGTGCGGCCCACCACTGGAAACACCATATATTTT. Protein product: CASADVRPTTGNTIYF.

This clone was seen a single time. This chain connects TRBV19 to TRBJ2-7; the D gene is possibly TRBD1 (6 bases). The germline V gene has CDR1 LNHDA and CDR2 SQIVND (reference sequence). The V end was cut by 1 base, the J end by 2 bases, with 12 bases between. The CDR3 consists of 15 residues. The CDR3 coding sequence is TGTGCCAGTAGTATAGTCCAACAGGGTCCCTACGAGCAGTACTTC. Its protein product is CASSIVQQGPYEQYF.

This clone was seen just once. The chain recombines TRBV7-8 with TRBJ2-1, with 14 positions matching TRBD2. Germline lookup yields CDR1 SGHVS and CDR2 FQNEAQ. The V and J ends lost 5 bases and 10 bases, in that order; junction bases with no gene match: 16. The CDR3 is 18 amino acids. CDR3 sequence: CASSTGLAGENILREQFF. CDR3 nucleotide sequence: TGTGCCAGCAGCACGGGACTAGCGGGGGAAAACATCCTGAGGGAGCAGTTCTTC.

This chain connects TRBV18 to TRBJ1-4, with a possible D match to TRBD1 (5 bases). The CDR3 is made up of 16 amino acids. From germline, CDR1 is KGHSH and CDR2 LQKENI. The V gene lost 2 bases and the J gene lost 4 bases, with 14 bases spanning the gap. CDR3 DNA sequence: TGTGCCAGCTCACCAGGGGTGGACAATTATAATGAAAAACTGTTTTTT. Residues: CASSPGVDNYNEKLFF.

The chain links TRBV6-6 to TRBJ1-1; TRBD1 aligns across 8 bases. The CDR3 runs 14 residues. CDR1 is MNHNY, CDR2 SVGAGI, per germline (reference sequence). J lost 5 bases, V lost 6 bases, and 8 bases had no gene match. CDR3 loop: CASRRQGRSTEAFF. The CDR3 DNA follows: TGTGCCAGCAGGAGACAGGGGAGGAGTACTGAAGCTTTCTTT.

The J gene is TRBJ1-4, the V gene TRBV9; TRBD1 agrees at 7 bases. This CDR3 region has 15 residues. Germline V gene data show CDR1 as SGDLS and CDR2 as YYNGEE. V trimming: 4 bases; J trimming: 0 bases; junction bases outside the gene matches: 3. CDR3 in DNA: TGTGCCAGCAGCATGGGGACAGCAACTAATGAAAAACTGTTTTTT. This gives the protein CASSMGTATNEKLFF.

This clone was counted a few times. This rearrangement joins TRBV5-5 to TRBJ1-5; D remains unclear. Trimming took off 5 bases at V and 8 bases at J, with 8 bases between the two ends. The CDR3 spans 11 residues. Germline V gene lookup returns CDR1 SGHKS and CDR2 YYEKEE (reference sequence). CDR3 in DNA: TGTGCCAGCAGTCAGAATAAGCCCCAGCATTTT. Its translation is CASSQNKPQHF. The full variable domain, completed using reference TRBV5-5 and TRBJ1-5, is DAGVTQSPTHLIKTRGQQVTLRCSPISGHKSVSWYQQVLGQGPQFIFQYYEKEERGRGNFPDRFSARQFPNYSSELNVNALLLGDSALYLCASSQNKPQHFGDGTRLSIL.

The CDR3: CASSTGDSFSGNTIYF. CDR3 bases: TGTGCCAGCAGCACGGGAGACTCTTTCTCTGGAAACACCATATATTTT. V usage is TRBV21-1 and J usage is TRBJ1-3. TRBV21-1 is a recognized pseudogene. The CDR3 is 16 amino acids.

About this clone itself: A read error is likely here: a far larger clone is one base away. This rearrangement joins TRBV5-6 to TRBJ1-2, with 9 bases fitting TRBD1. Germline V gene data show CDR1 as SGHDT and CDR2 as YYEEEE. After removal of 2 bases from V and 4 bases from J, the junction contained 0 bases not matched to a gene. This CDR3 spans 13 amino acids. CDR3 sequence (DNA): TGTGCCAGCAGCTTACAGGGGGCCTATGGCTACACCTTC. It encodes CASSLQGAYGYTF. Supplemented by reference TRBV5-6 and TRBJ1-2, the full variable domain reads DAGVTQSPTHLIKTRGQQVTLRCSPKSGHDTVSWYQQALGQGPQFIFQYYEEEERQRGNFPDRFSGHQFPNYSSELNVNALLLGDSALYLCASSLQGAYGYTFGSGTRLTVV.

The V call is TRBV27, the J call TRBJ2-7; 9 bases align to TRBD1. Per the germline V gene, CDR1 is MNHEY and CDR2 is SMNVEV (reference sequence). This CDR3 region has 15 residues. Trimming removed 10 bases from V and 9 bases from J; junction bases left unmatched: 19. CDR3 loop: CATARPGTGSLGQYF. CDR3 bases: TGTGCCACCGCGCGCCCCGGGACAGGGTCGTTAGGGCAGTACTTC.

The chain carries TRBV11-3 and TRBJ2-5, with 8 bases matching TRBD1. This CDR3 contains 19 residues. Germline V gene data show CDR1 as SGHNT and CDR2 as YENEEA. V was clipped by 0 bases and J by 7 bases; unmatched bases: 19. The CDR3, as DNA: TGTGCCAGCAGCTTAGACGGGTCGGGGACAGGATTTCCCCAGGGGACCCAGTACTTC. As protein: CASSLDGSGTGFPQGTQYF.

The chain has TRBV4-1 and TRBJ2-2, with 9 bases matching TRBD1. This CDR3 is 17 amino acids long. J lost 2 bases, V lost 5 bases, and 9 bases had no gene match. CDR1 is MGHRA and CDR2 is YSYEKL in the germline V gene. Written as DNA, the CDR3 is TGCGCCAGCAGCGAACCCTACAGGGGGCTAAACACCGGGGAGCTGTTTTTT. Translation gives CASSEPYRGLNTGELFF.

The chain combines TRBV30 with TRBJ2-6; D may be TRBD2 (5 bases). This CDR3 is built from 17 residues. Between the trimmed V and J ends, which lost 3 bases and 0 bases, there was a span of 15 bases. Germline V lookup: CDR1 GTSNPN, CDR2 SVGIG (reference sequence). The CDR3 reads CAWRRGPDPSGANVLTF. The CDR3 bases are TGTGCCTGGAGACGAGGGCCCGACCCCTCTGGGGCCAACGTCCTGACTTTC.

CDR3 region: CASSQWTGTGELFF. CDR3 coding DNA: TGTGCCAGCAGCCAATGGACAGGGACCGGGGAGCTGTTTTTT. V and J are TRBV3-1 (or the pseudogene TRBV3-2) and TRBJ2-2, with 8 bases fitting TRBD1. Germline V lookup: CDR1 LGHDT, CDR2 YNNKEL (reference sequence). The CDR3 consists of 14 residues. V shed 2 bases and J 5 bases; nucleotides not matched to a gene: 1.

The V gene is TRBV5-4, the J gene TRBJ2-1; TRBD2 matches at 7 bases. Germline assignment: CDR1 SGHNT and CDR2 YYREEE (reference sequence). There are 15 residues in the CDR3. J lost 4 bases, V lost 6 bases, and 10 bases had no gene match. The CDR3 region is CASTPGPSGYNEQFF. The CDR3 nucleotides are TGTGCCAGCACCCCCGGTCCTAGCGGTTACAATGAGCAGTTCTTC.

The rearrangement uses TRBV6-5 and TRBJ2-7; 7 bases line up with TRBD2. The CDR3 runs to 14 residues. The J segment lost 3 bases and the V segment lost 1 base, leaving 3 bases of the junction unmatched. Germline CDR1 reads MNHEY; CDR2 reads SVGAGI. CDR3 nucleotides: TGTGCCAGCAGTTACTGGGAGGGAAGCTACGAGCAGTACTTC. This gives the protein CASSYWEGSYEQYF.

About this clone itself: In the same sample, other DNA sequences code for this CDR3. The V call is TRBV29-1, the J call TRBJ2-7, with D unclear. Germline lookup yields CDR1 SQVTM and CDR2 ANQGSEA. This CDR3 is 12 amino acids long. The V end lost 3 bases, the J end lost 2 bases, and 8 bases lay between the germline ends. The CDR3 loop reads CSVDSGTYEQYF. The CDR3 DNA reads as TGCAGCGTTGATTCAGGAACCTACGAGCAGTACTTC.

The rearrangement joins TRBV5-1 to TRBJ2-5; 9 bases fit TRBD2. In germline, CDR1 is SGHRS, CDR2 YFSETQ. CDR3 size: 16 residues. The ends lost 4 bases at V and 4 bases at J; junction bases unmatched: 11. The CDR3, as DNA: TGCGCCAGCAGCCCAGGTTCTAGCGGGACGGCAGAGACCCAGTACTTC. It yields the protein CASSPGSSGTAETQYF.

J is TRBJ1-5 and V is TRBV5-4; D not resolved. This CDR3 region has 13 residues. Germline values: CDR1 SGHNT, CDR2 YYREEE (reference sequence). Trimming removed 0 bases from V and 5 bases from J, with 6 bases in between. The chain's CDR3 is CASSLGADQPQHF. The CDR3 region has the DNA TGTGCCAGCAGCTTGGGGGCAGATCAGCCCCAGCATTTT.

The CDR3: CATSGETKTDTQYF. The CDR3 DNA is TGTGCCACCAGTGGAGAGACAAAGACAGATACGCAGTATTTT. This rearrangement joins TRBV24-1 to TRBJ2-3; D gene unclear. CDR3 size: 14 residues. Between the trimmed V and J ends, which lost 5 bases and 3 bases, there was a span of 11 bases. The germline V gene encodes CDR1 KGHDR and CDR2 SFDVKD.

The rearrangement links TRBV3-1 (or the pseudogene TRBV3-2) to TRBJ1-1; D perhaps matches TRBD1 (5 bases). The germline V gene has CDR1 LGHDT and CDR2 YNNKEL (reference sequence). The V end was cut by 4 bases, the J end by 3 bases, with 15 bases between. This CDR3 has 15 amino acids. The CDR3 bases are TGTGCCAGCAGCCCCCTCGGAGGGGCTCACACTGAAGCTTTCTTT. This sequence encodes CASSPLGGAHTEAFF.

The chain is built from TRBV2 and TRBJ2-1; 15 positions agree with TRBD2. Trimming removed 7 bases from V and 1 base from J; junction bases left unmatched: 11. The V gene's germline CDR1 is SNHLY and CDR2 FYNNEI. This CDR3 comprises 19 residues. CDR3 loop: CASIAGLAGGALSYNEQFF. The CDR3 DNA reads TGTGCCAGCATTGCGGGACTAGCGGGAGGAGCCCTTTCCTACAATGAGCAGTTCTTC.

The V call is TRBV7-3, the J call TRBJ2-7, with D uncertain. The CDR3 has 12 residues. Trimming stripped 5 bases from V and 4 bases from J, with 9 bases between. Looked up from germline, CDR1 is SGHTA and CDR2 is FQGTGA. The CDR3 DNA is TGTGCCAGCAGCCTCCTAAGATACGAGCAGTACTTC. It encodes CASSLLRYEQYF.

A word on this clone: The same CDR3 arises from other DNA sequences in this sample as well. The chain employs TRBV7-3 and TRBJ2-2, with TRBD2 identical over 9 bases. Trimming cost V 5 bases and J 5 bases; bases outside gene matches: 9. Germline-derived CDR1 and CDR2 are SGHTA and FQGTGA. The CDR3 loop spans 16 amino acids. CDR3 residues: CASSPRVAGATGELFF. CDR3 nucleotides: TGTGCCAGCAGCCCCCGTGTAGCGGGGGCTACCGGGGAGCTGTTTTTT.

The rearrangement joins TRBV7-2 to TRBJ2-1, with D unclear. V was clipped by 1 base and J by 0 bases, with 7 bases between them. The CDR3 loop spans 15 amino acids. Germline values: CDR1 SGHTA, CDR2 FQGNSA. The CDR3 DNA follows: TGTGCCAGCAGCTTAGGGGTAGCCTCCTACAATGAGCAGTTCTTC. Amino acid sequence: CASSLGVASYNEQFF. The whole variable domain, filled in from reference TRBV7-2 and TRBJ2-1, reads GAGVSQSPSNKVTEKGKDVELRCDPISGHTALYWYRQSLGQGLEFLIYFQGNSAPDKSGLPSDRFSAERTGGSVSTLTIQRTQQEDSAVYLCASSLGVASYNEQFFGPGTRLTVL.

This clone was detected a few times. The V call is TRBV6-5, the J call TRBJ1-1, with D unclear. V was clipped by 0 bases and J by 10 bases, with 12 bases between them. Germline V gene data show CDR1 as MNHEY and CDR2 as SVGAGI. The CDR3 is 13 amino acids. The CDR3 nucleotides are TGTGCCAGCAGTTACTCGATGCGGGAGTCAGCTTTCTTT. Translating gives CASSYSMRESAFF.